The subject of this entry is one TCR beta chain. Its antigen is not known. Germline is not matched at one junction end, which may reflect a read error. TCRdb re-called the reads through MiXCR, storing one row per CDR3 protein. The sample has roughly 570,000 distinct CDR3 sequences, roughly 43% seen once. Germline V lookup: CDR1 MGHRA, CDR2 YSYEKL. The CDR3 runs to 15 residues. This record comes from a study of T cell repertoires in cytomegalovirus infection. Study details: It was recently identified HLA-C-restricted and well-studied HLA-B-restricted CMV epitopes that the study used. A matching HLA type, together with CMV infection, was signaled by public TCR beta signatures. Notes on the study in general: Carriers of CMV plus the relevant HLA were identified by cumulative public TCR beta family frequency. Clonotype analysis showed dominance of the ex vivo response by HLA-C-restricted CMV-specific TCR beta clonotypes.

The input for sequencing was cultured PBMCs, taken from culture after CMV antigen stimulation. This sequence was found in a human donor in good health (CMV status not recorded). Some clones in this sample may be carry-over from other donors' samples. The V and J genes are TRBV4-1 and TRBJ2-3; TRBD1 agrees at 10 bases. This chain's CDR3 is CASSLQTGGADTQYF. DNA for the CDR3: TGTGCCAGCAGCCTTCAGACAGGGGGCGCCGATACGCAGTATTTT.